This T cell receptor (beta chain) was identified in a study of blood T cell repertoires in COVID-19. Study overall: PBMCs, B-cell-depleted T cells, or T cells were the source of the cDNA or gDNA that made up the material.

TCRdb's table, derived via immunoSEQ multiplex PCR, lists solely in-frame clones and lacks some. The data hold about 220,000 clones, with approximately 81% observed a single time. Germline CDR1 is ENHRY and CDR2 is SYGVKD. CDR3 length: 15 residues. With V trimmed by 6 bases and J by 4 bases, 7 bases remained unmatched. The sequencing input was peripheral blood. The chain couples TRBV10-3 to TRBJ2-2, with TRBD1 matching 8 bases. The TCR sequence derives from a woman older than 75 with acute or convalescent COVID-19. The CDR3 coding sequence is TGTGCCATCAGCCCGGACAGGGTTAGCACCGGGGAGCTGTTTTTT. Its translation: CAISPDRVSTGELFF.